The source of this T cell receptor (beta chain) is a study of blood T cell repertoires in COVID-19. The method was immunoSEQ multiplex PCR; TCRdb's version includes in-frame clones alone and lacks a portion of them. This table holds about 100,000 clones, 65% to 90% found once. The V segment lost 3 bases and the J segment 2 bases; nucleotides outside the gene matches: 2. The V gene's germline CDR1 is KGHDR and CDR2 SFDVKD. The CDR3 sequence is 14 residues long. This TCR was recovered from a woman aged 50 to 60 who had recovered from COVID-19. This chain joins TRBV24-1 and TRBJ1-2; 7 bases fit TRBD1. The sample taken for sequencing was PBMCs or T cells enriched from blood (not recorded which). This CDR3 is CATSDPDRNYGYTF. CDR3 nucleotides: TGTGCCACCAGTGATCCGGACAGGAACTATGGCTACACCTTC.